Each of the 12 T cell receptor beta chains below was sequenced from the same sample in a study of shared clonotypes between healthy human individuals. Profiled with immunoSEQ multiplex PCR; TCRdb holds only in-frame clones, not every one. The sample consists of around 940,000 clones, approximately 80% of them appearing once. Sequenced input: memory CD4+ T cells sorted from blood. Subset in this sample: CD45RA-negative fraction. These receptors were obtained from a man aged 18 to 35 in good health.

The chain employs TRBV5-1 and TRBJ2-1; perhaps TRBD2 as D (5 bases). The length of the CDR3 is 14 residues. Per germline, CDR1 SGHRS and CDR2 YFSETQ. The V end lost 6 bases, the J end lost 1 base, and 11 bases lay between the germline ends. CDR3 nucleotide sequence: TGCGCCAGCAAAACCGGGGAATCCTACAATGAGCAGTTCTTC. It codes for CASKTGESYNEQFF. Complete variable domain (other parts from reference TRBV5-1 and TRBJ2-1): KAGVTQTPRYLIKTRGQQVTLSCSPISGHRSVSWYQQTPGQGLQFLFEYFSETQRNKGNFPGRFSGRQFSNSRSEMNVSTLELGDSALYLCASKTGESYNEQFFGPGTRLTVL.

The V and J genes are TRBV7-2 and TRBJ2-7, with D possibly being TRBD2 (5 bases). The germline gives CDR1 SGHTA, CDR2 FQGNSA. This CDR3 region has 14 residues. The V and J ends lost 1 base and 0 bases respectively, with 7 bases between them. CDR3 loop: CASSLVAHSYEQYF. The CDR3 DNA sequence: TGTGCCAGCAGCTTAGTAGCGCACTCCTACGAGCAGTACTTC.

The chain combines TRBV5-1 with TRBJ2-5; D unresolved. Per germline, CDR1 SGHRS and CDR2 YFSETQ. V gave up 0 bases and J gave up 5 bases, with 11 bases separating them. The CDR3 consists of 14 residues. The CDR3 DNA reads TGCGCCAGCAGCTTGGGACTCAGCGAGGAGACCCAGTACTTC. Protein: CASSLGLSEETQYF.

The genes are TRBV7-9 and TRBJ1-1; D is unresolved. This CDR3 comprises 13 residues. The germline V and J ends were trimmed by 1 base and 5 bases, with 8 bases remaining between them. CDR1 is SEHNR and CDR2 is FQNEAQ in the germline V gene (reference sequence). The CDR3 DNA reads TGTGCCAGCAGCTTAGAAATACCTACTGAAGCTTTCTTT. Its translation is CASSLEIPTEAFF.

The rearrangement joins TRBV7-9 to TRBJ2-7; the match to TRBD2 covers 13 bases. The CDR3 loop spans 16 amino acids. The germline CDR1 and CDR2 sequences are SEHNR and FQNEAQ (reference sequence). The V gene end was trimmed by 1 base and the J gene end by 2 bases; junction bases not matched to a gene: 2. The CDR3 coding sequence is TGTGCCAGCAGCTTAGAAGGACTAGCGGGAGCCTACGAGCAGTACTTC. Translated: CASSLEGLAGAYEQYF.

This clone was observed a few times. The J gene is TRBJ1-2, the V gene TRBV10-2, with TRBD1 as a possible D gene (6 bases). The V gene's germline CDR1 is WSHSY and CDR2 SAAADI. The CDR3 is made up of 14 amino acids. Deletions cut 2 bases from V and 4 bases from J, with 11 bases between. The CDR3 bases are TGCGCCAGCAGTGAGGGGACGGGGGCCTATGGCTACACCTTC. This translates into CASSEGTGAYGYTF.

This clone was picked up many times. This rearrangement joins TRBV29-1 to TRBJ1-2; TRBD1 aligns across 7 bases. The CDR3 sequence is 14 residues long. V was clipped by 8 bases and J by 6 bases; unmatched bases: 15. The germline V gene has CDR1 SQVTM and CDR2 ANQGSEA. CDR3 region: CSIRTGRGDDGYTF. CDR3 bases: TGCAGCATCAGGACCGGCAGGGGGGACGATGGCTACACCTTC. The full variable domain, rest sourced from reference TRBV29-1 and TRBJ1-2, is SAVISQKPSRDICQRGTSLTIQCQVDSQVTMMFWYRQQPGQSLTLIATANQGSEATYESGFVIDKFPISRPNLTFSTLTVSNMSPEDSSIYLCSIRTGRGDDGYTFGSGTRLTVV.

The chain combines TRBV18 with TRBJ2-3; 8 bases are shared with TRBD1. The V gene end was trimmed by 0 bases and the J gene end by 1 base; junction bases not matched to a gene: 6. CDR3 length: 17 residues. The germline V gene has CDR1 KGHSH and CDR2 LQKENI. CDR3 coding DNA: TGTGCCAGCTCACCACCTTCAGGGGGCAGTGGCACAGATACGCAGTATTTT. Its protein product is CASSPPSGGSGTDTQYF.

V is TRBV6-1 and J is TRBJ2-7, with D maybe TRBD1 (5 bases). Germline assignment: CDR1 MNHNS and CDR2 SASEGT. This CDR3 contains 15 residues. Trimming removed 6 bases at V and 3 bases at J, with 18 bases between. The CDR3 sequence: CASSSLVGHGYEQYF. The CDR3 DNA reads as TGTGCCAGCAGCTCGCTGGTGGGGCATGGCTACGAGCAGTACTTC.

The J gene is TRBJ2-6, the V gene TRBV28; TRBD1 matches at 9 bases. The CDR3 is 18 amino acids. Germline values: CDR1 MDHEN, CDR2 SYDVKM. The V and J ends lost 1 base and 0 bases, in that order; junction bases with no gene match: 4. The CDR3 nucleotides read TGTGCCAGCAGTTTATTGACAGGGGGTTACTCTGGGGCCAACGTCCTGACTTTC. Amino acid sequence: CASSLLTGGYSGANVLTF.

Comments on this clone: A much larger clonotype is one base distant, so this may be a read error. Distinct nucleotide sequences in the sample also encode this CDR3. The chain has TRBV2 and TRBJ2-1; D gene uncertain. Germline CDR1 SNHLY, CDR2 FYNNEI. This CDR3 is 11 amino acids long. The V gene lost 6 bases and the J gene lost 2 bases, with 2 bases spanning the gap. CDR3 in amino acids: CASSPYNEQFF. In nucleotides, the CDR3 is TGTGCCAGCAGCCCCTACAATGAGCAGTTCTTC.

The CDR3 DNA follows: TGTGCCAGCAGCTTAAGAACTAGCGCGGGGGTCAATGAGCAGTTCTTC. This codes for CASSLRTSAGVNEQFF. J is TRBJ2-1 and V is TRBV7-9; TRBD2 agrees at 7 bases. This CDR3 is built from 16 residues. V lost 2 bases, J lost 6 bases, and 10 bases stayed unmatched. Germline loops: CDR1 SEHNR, CDR2 FQNEAQ (reference sequence).